The 24 T cell receptor beta chains presented below share a single source sample, sequenced in a study of T cells in Graves' hyperthyroidism and ophthalmopathy. TCR beta CDR3 sequences were amplified from RNA transcripts. A set of HTBI primers served as the primers for a first-round RT-PCR of the TCR CDR3. TCRdb independently ran MiXCR on the multiplex PCR reads; one entry per CDR3 protein. The sample lists 350,000 to 400,000 distinct CDR3 sequences, about a fifth occurring once. Sequencing used blood. Receptors were obtained from a woman in her late teens or twenties with Graves' hyperthyroidism.

This clonotype showed up many times. The chain employs TRBV30 and TRBJ2-7; D possibly corresponds to TRBD2 (5 bases). Germline assignment: CDR1 GTSNPN and CDR2 SVGIG (reference sequence). Trimming took off 1 base at V and 2 bases at J, with 9 bases between the two ends. CDR3 size: 13 residues. The chain's CDR3 is CAWSEGRPYEQYF. CDR3 coding DNA: TGTGCCTGGAGTGAAGGGAGACCCTACGAGCAGTACTTC.

This chain uses TRBV12-3 or TRBV12-4 with TRBJ2-2, with 7 bases fitting TRBD2. The V and J ends lost 4 bases and 0 bases, in that order; junction bases with no gene match: 5. The CDR3 runs 16 residues. CDR3 amino acids: CASSSWGGTNTGELFF. The CDR3 bases are TGTGCCAGCAGTTCTTGGGGAGGGACGAACACCGGGGAGCTGTTTTTT.

This clonotype came up many times. This sequence joins TRBV11-2 and TRBJ2-5, with TRBD2 identical over 10 bases. The germline CDR1 and CDR2 sequences are SGHAT and FQNNGV. V was clipped by 5 bases and J by 5 bases; unmatched bases: 8. The CDR3 consists of 15 residues. CDR3 coding DNA: TGTGCCAGCAGCCTTAGCGGGGGGCCGGGGGAGACCCAGTACTTC. This encodes CASSLSGGPGETQYF.

J is TRBJ2-5 and V is TRBV20-1; possibly TRBD2 for D (6 bases). The ends were cut back, 0 bases at V and 5 bases at J, with 16 bases in the middle. Germline assignment: CDR1 DFQATT and CDR2 SNEGSKA (reference sequence). This CDR3 spans 15 amino acids. The CDR3 reads CSARDSEGSAETQYF. In DNA, the CDR3 is TGCAGTGCTAGAGATTCGGAGGGGAGTGCGGAGACCCAGTACTTC.

As concerns this clonotype: A much larger clone is a single base away; this may be a read error. J is TRBJ1-2 and V is TRBV19; TRBD1 matches 7 bases. CDR1 LNHDA and CDR2 SQIVND come from the germline V gene (reference sequence). There are 15 residues in the CDR3. The CDR3 is CASSIARQGLAGCTF. The CDR3 bases are TGTGCCAGTAGTATAGCAAGACAGGGTTTGGCTGGCTGCACCTTC.

This clonotype was recorded at least ten times. V is TRBV9 and J is TRBJ1-1; D is perhaps TRBD1 (5 bases). Trimming took 4 bases from V and 6 from J, leaving 16 bases between them. The germline gives CDR1 SGDLS, CDR2 YYNGEE. CDR3 length equals 14 residues. The CDR3 nucleotides read TGTGCCAGCAGCCCACAATGGGTAGGGGCTGAAGCTTTCTTT. It encodes CASSPQWVGAEAFF.

This clonotype was detected ten times or more. The rearrangement joins TRBV6-2 or TRBV6-3 to TRBJ2-7; D perhaps matches TRBD1 (5 bases). Per the germline V gene, CDR1 is MNHEY and CDR2 is SVGEGT. The CDR3 contains 14 residues. Trimming removed 6 bases from V and 3 bases from J, with 15 bases in between. The CDR3 here is CASRDDSSDYEQYF. The CDR3 nucleotides are TGTGCCAGCAGAGACGACAGTTCGGACTACGAGCAGTACTTC.

At least ten counts were recorded for this clonotype. DNA for the CDR3: TGCGCCAGCAGCCAGGTAGGCGGCGCCTACGAGCAGTACTTC. It specifies CASSQVGGAYEQYF. The V gene is TRBV4-1, the J gene TRBJ2-7; D gene ambiguous. The length of the CDR3 is 14 residues. Germline loops: CDR1 MGHRA, CDR2 YSYEKL. Trimming removed 3 bases at V and 2 bases at J, with 11 bases between.

This clonotype was found many times. The chain has TRBV6-2 or TRBV6-3 and TRBJ2-7; the D is unclear. CDR1 MNHEY and CDR2 SVGEGT come from the germline V gene. V was clipped by 7 bases and J by 3 bases, with 7 bases between them. CDR3 length equals 11 residues. The CDR3 sequence is CASTDGYEQYF. Here the CDR3 DNA reads TGTGCCAGCACGGACGGCTACGAGCAGTACTTC.

This clonotype occurred many times. The rearrangement links TRBV12-3 or TRBV12-4 to TRBJ1-2, with 7 bases lining up with TRBD1. This CDR3 has 13 amino acids. V lost 3 bases, J lost 8 bases, and 6 bases stayed unmatched. CDR3 in DNA: TGTGCCAGCAGTTTCTGGCAGGGGGGAGGCTACACCTTC. This sequence encodes CASSFWQGGGYTF.

This clonotype occurred many times. The gene calls are TRBV28 and TRBJ2-5, with D hard to call. Germline V CDR1 and CDR2: MDHEN, SYDVKM. The CDR3 runs to 12 residues. Deletions cut 8 bases from V and 2 bases from J, with 9 bases between. This chain's CDR3 is CASLDLQETQYF. The CDR3, as DNA: TGTGCCAGCCTCGACTTACAAGAGACCCAGTACTTC.

V and J are TRBV2 and TRBJ2-5, with 7 bases aligning to TRBD2. The ends lost 5 bases at V and 4 bases at J; junction bases unmatched: 16. Germline CDR1 reads SNHLY; CDR2 reads FYNNEI. This CDR3 region has 17 residues. The CDR3 DNA reads as TGTGCCAGCAGTACTAGCGTCAGCCTCGAGGGAGTAGAGACCCAGTACTTC. It yields the protein CASSTSVSLEGVETQYF.

This clonotype was counted only a few times. One end of the junction varies from germline; a read error may be responsible. The chain joins TRBV5-6 to TRBJ1-1; D call uncertain. This CDR3 is built from 16 residues. Germline CDR1 SGHDT, CDR2 YYEEEE. CDR3 in amino acids: CASSLRGIKGDTAAFF. As DNA, the CDR3 is TGTGCCAGCAGCTTGCGGGGTATAAAGGGAGACACTGCAGCTTTCTTT.

This clonotype has a count of ten or more. CDR3 in amino acids: CASSREQETQYF. The CDR3 DNA sequence: TGCGCCAGCAGCCGTGAGCAAGAGACCCAGTACTTC. The J gene is TRBJ2-5, the V gene TRBV5-1; D is unresolved. Germline values: CDR1 SGHRS, CDR2 YFSETQ. V was pared by 4 bases and J by 2 bases, with 6 bases between. The CDR3 length is 12 residues.

This chain joins TRBV2 and TRBJ1-1; D is undetermined. The V gene lost 0 bases and the J gene lost 9 bases, with 5 bases spanning the gap. Germline CDR1 and CDR2: SNHLY and FYNNEI. The CDR3 covers 11 residues. CDR3 residues: CASSEAPKAFF. The CDR3 DNA reads TGTGCCAGCAGTGAAGCCCCCAAAGCTTTCTTT.

The table lists this clonotype with many counts. The chain links TRBV27 to TRBJ2-7; D might be TRBD2 (7 bases). Germline-derived CDR1 and CDR2 are MNHEY and SMNVEV (reference sequence). The CDR3 spans 14 residues. V lost 1 base and J lost 2, with 9 bases in between. CDR3 protein: CASSLFGGPYEQYF. CDR3 bases: TGTGCCAGCAGTTTATTCGGGGGGCCCTACGAGCAGTACTTC.

CDR3 in DNA: TGTGCCAGCAGCCAAGATTTAGGGGGGGCCATGGGAGATACGCAGTATTTT. Translating gives CASSQDLGGAMGDTQYF. The V gene is TRBV4-2, the J gene TRBJ2-3, with D perhaps TRBD2 (7 bases). The germline V gene has CDR1 LGHNA and CDR2 YNFKEQ. The CDR3 has 17 residues. V lost 0 bases and J 5 bases, leaving 18 bases between the germline ends.

This clonotype was seen at least ten times. This rearrangement joins TRBV27 to TRBJ2-7; maybe TRBD2 (5 bases). Trimming removed 8 bases from V and 3 bases from J, with 14 bases in between. The CDR3 contains 13 residues. The germline CDR1 and CDR2 sequences are MNHEY and SMNVEV (reference sequence). The DNA of the CDR3 is TGTGCCAGCGGCGGGCCTTACTTCTACGAGCAGTACTTC. It is translated as CASGGPYFYEQYF.

The V and J genes are TRBV4-1 and TRBJ2-2; no clear D gene. Looked up from germline, CDR1 is MGHRA and CDR2 is YSYEKL. The CDR3 totals 18 residues. The V end lost 4 bases, the J end lost 6 bases, and 24 bases lay between the germline ends. CDR3 sequence: CASSPLSPRRYFAGELFF. The DNA of the CDR3 is TGCGCCAGCAGCCCTCTGAGCCCTCGGCGCTATTTCGCCGGGGAGCTGTTTTTT.

There are many counts of this clonotype. CDR3 in DNA: TGTGCCAGCAGCGCCCGACCGCTGGGACGGACGCCTGGGGCCTACGAGCAGTACTTC. Its protein is CASSARPLGRTPGAYEQYF. V usage is TRBV9 and J usage is TRBJ2-7; D could derive from TRBD1 or TRBD2 (5 bases each). Per germline, CDR1 SGDLS and CDR2 YYNGEE. The CDR3 is 19 amino acids. Trimming cost V 3 bases and J 2 bases, with 27 bases left between them.

In this sample, this clonotype turned up a few times. The chain carries TRBV12-3 or TRBV12-4 and TRBJ1-6, with D unclear. The CDR3 is 12 residues long. Trimming took 5 bases from V and 9 from J, leaving 8 bases between them. The CDR3, as DNA: TGTGCCAGCAGTCTACGATTTTCACCCCTCCACTTT. Protein product: CASSLRFSPLHF.

This clonotype appeared many times. This chain uses TRBV6-2 or TRBV6-3 with TRBJ1-5; D remains unclear. The ends were cut back, 1 base at V and 1 base at J, with 2 bases in the middle. This CDR3 has 13 residues. The V gene's germline CDR1 is MNHEY and CDR2 SVGEGT. The CDR3 DNA reads as TGTGCCAGCAGTTACTGGAGCAATCAGCCCCAGCATTTT. Amino acids: CASSYWSNQPQHF.

The CDR3 spells CATSRGCDPPEGRQAGPQHF. CDR3 in DNA: TGTGCCACCAGCAGAGGCTGCGACCCTCCTGAAGGCAGACAAGCGGGCCCCCAGCATTTT. V and J are TRBV15 and TRBJ1-5, with unresolved D. This CDR3 spans 20 amino acids. Germline values: CDR1 LNHNV, CDR2 YYDKDF (reference sequence). The ends were cut back, 1 base at V and 10 bases at J, with 32 bases in the middle.

This clonotype was observed at least ten times. The chain recombines TRBV12-3 or TRBV12-4 with TRBJ1-1, with TRBD1 as a possible D gene (5 bases). CDR3 length: 12 residues. V shed 6 bases and J shed 12 bases, with 17 bases lying between them. The CDR3 DNA reads TGTGCCAGCAGGGGGTCCCAGGGTGCAACTTTCTTT. Its translation is CASRGSQGATFF.